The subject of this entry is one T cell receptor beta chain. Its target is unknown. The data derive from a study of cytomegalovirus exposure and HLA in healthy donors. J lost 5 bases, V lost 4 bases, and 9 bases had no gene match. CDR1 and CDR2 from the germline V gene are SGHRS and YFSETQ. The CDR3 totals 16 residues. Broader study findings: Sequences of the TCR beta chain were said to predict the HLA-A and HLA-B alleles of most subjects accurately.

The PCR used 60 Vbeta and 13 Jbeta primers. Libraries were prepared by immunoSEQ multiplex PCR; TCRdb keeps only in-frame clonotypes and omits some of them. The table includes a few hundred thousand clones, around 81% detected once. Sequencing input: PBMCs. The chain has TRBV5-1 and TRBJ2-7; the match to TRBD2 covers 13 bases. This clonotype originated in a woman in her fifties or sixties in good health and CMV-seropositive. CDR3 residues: CASSTGLAGAFNEQYF. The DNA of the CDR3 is TGCGCCAGCAGCACCGGACTAGCGGGAGCTTTCAACGAGCAGTACTTC.